A selection of T cell receptor beta chains follows, all from one sample in a study of blood T cell repertoires in COVID-19. The table came from immunoSEQ multiplex PCR; TCRdb's copy has only in-frame clones and leaves some out. The top ten hold 8% to 9.5% of the sample, which has about 210,000 clones, about 76% seen once. What was sequenced was PBMCs or T cells enriched from blood (not recorded which). The receptors shown here come from a woman aged 50 to 60 with acute COVID-19. Both conserved end residues are part of each CDR3. Each record gives: J gene, CDR3 length, D gene, V gene, clone size, CDR3 DNA, CDR3 protein. D genes are given only for firm matches. A row's size may be missing; if present it is once, few, many or a size class.

J: TRBJ2-7
length: 11
D: -
V: TRBV3-1/TRBV3-2
size: -
DNA: TGTGCCAGCAGCCGTCTTAACGAGCAGTACTTC
CDR3: CASSRLNEQYF

J: TRBJ1-5
length: 16
D: TRBD1
V: TRBV27
size: -
DNA: TGTGCCAGCAGCCCTACCCGGGACAGCCTAAATCAGCCCCAGCATTTT
CDR3: CASSPTRDSLNQPQHF

J: TRBJ1-4
length: 19
D: -
V: TRBV11-2
size: -
DNA: TGTGCCAGCAGCCCGTCCTTAGGGCGGGCGCCGGGAACTAATGAAAAACTGTTTTTT
CDR3: CASSPSLGRAPGTNEKLFF

J: TRBJ2-7
length: 13
D: -
V: TRBV27
size: -
DNA: TGTGCCAGCAGTTTATTCGACAGCCCTGAGCAGTACTTC
CDR3: CASSLFDSPEQYF

J: TRBJ2-3
length: 15
D: -
V: TRBV5-1
size: -
DNA: TGCGCCAGCAGCTTCACAGGGAGTGGCACAGATACGCAGTATTTT
CDR3: CASSFTGSGTDTQYF

J: TRBJ2-4
length: 16
D: -
V: TRBV7-2
size: few
DNA: TGTGCCAGCAGTTTCACAGGGCCCGAAGCCAAAAACATTCAGTACTTC
CDR3: CASSFTGPEAKNIQYF

J: TRBJ1-3
length: 14
D: TRBD1
V: TRBV7-2
size: few
DNA: TGTGCCAGCAGCCAGGACAGGGCTGGAAACACCATATATTTT
CDR3: CASSQDRAGNTIYF

J: TRBJ2-2
length: 19
D: TRBD1
V: TRBV6-2/TRBV6-3
size: -
DNA: TGTGCCAGCAGTTACTCTGACAGGGAGAGCCGGAGGTACACCGGGGAGCTGTTTTTT
CDR3: CASSYSDRESRRYTGELFF

J: TRBJ2-3
length: 17
D: TRBD2
V: TRBV10-3
size: -
DNA: TGTGCCATCAGTGAGTCTGGGGGGGGGACTTTAGCAGATACGCAGTATTTT
CDR3: CAISESGGGTLADTQYF

J: TRBJ2-7
length: 16
D: -
V: TRBV18
size: -
DNA: TGTGCCAGCTCACCAGGGCAACGACAACTCTCCTACGAGCAGTACTTC
CDR3: CASSPGQRQLSYEQYF

J: TRBJ2-6
length: 18
D: TRBD2
V: TRBV28
size: few
DNA: TGTGCCAGCAGTTTATTTGGCGCGGGGGGGCCTGGGGCCAACGTCCTGACTTTC
CDR3: CASSLFGAGGPGANVLTF

J: TRBJ2-1
length: 17
D: TRBD2
V: TRBV7-2
size: -
DNA: TGTGCCAGCAGCTTAAGTACCCGGACTAGCGGTTACAATGAGCAGTTCTTC
CDR3: CASSLSTRTSGYNEQFF

J: TRBJ2-2
length: 14
D: -
V: TRBV3-1/TRBV3-2
size: -
DNA: TGTGCCAGCAGCCAAGATATGAGGGCCGGGGAGCTGTTTTTT
CDR3: CASSQDMRAGELFF

J: TRBJ2-5
length: 13
D: -
V: TRBV12-3/TRBV12-4
size: -
DNA: TGTGCCAGCAGTTTAGACAGGGCTGAGACCCAGTACTTC
CDR3: CASSLDRAETQYF

J: TRBJ1-2
length: 15
D: TRBD1
V: TRBV4-1
size: few
DNA: TGCGCCAGCAGCCAACCGGGGACAGGGCGCTATGGCTACACCTTC
CDR3: CASSQPGTGRYGYTF

J: TRBJ2-1
length: 13
D: -
V: TRBV6-2/TRBV6-3
size: -
DNA: TGTGCCAGCAGTTACGCCGGAGCGAATGAGCAGTTCTTC
CDR3: CASSYAGANEQFF

J: TRBJ1-2
length: 15
D: -
V: TRBV7-8
size: once
DNA: TGTGCCAGCAGCTTAGGAGGATATCCCGTCTATGGCTACACCTTC
CDR3: CASSLGGYPVYGYTF

J: TRBJ2-1
length: 15
D: TRBD1
V: TRBV7-2
size: -
DNA: TGTGCCAGCAGCCAGGGGACAGGGGCTCACAATGAGCAGTTCTTC
CDR3: CASSQGTGAHNEQFF

J: TRBJ1-6
length: 16
D: -
V: TRBV28
size: -
DNA: TGTGCCAGCAGATCTACCGAGAGCTCCTATAATTCACCCCTCCACTTT
CDR3: CASRSTESSYNSPLHF

J: TRBJ2-4
length: 16
D: TRBD2
V: TRBV20-1
size: -
DNA: TGCAGTGCTAGTCGTCCGGCGGGGGGGGCCAAAAACATTCAGTACTTC
CDR3: CSASRPAGGAKNIQYF

J: TRBJ2-7
length: 13
D: TRBD1
V: TRBV4-3
size: -
DNA: TGCGCCAGCAGCCATGACAGGGGCTACGAGCAGTACTTC
CDR3: CASSHDRGYEQYF

J: TRBJ1-5
length: 15
D: -
V: TRBV6-5
size: -
DNA: TGTGCCAGCAGACGGACAGCCTATAGCAATCAGCCCCAGCATTTT
CDR3: CASRRTAYSNQPQHF

J: TRBJ2-7
length: 15
D: -
V: TRBV28
size: -
DNA: TGTGCCAGTGTTTCCCTTCGGGAAGGAGAGAACGAGCAGTACTTC
CDR3: CASVSLREGENEQYF

J: TRBJ2-5
length: 16
D: TRBD2
V: TRBV28
size: -
DNA: TGTGCCAGCAGTTCTTTGACTAGCGTCCCCCAAGAGACCCAGTACTTC
CDR3: CASSSLTSVPQETQYF

J: TRBJ1-2
length: 13
D: -
V: TRBV6-6
size: -
DNA: TGTGCCAGCAGTTACGGACAGATCTATGGCTACACCTTC
CDR3: CASSYGQIYGYTF

J: TRBJ1-2
length: 16
D: -
V: TRBV27
size: -
DNA: TGTGCCAGCAGCTTTTCGCACCGGGGGACGTCGTATGGCTACACCTTC
CDR3: CASSFSHRGTSYGYTF

J: TRBJ1-6
length: 13
D: -
V: TRBV7-9
size: few
DNA: TGTGCCAGCAGCGCGGAATTTAATTCACCCCTCCACTTT
CDR3: CASSAEFNSPLHF

J: TRBJ1-5
length: 15
D: TRBD1
V: TRBV19
size: -
DNA: TGTGCCAGCGCGGGACAGCCAAATAGCAATCAGCCCCAGCATTTT
CDR3: CASAGQPNSNQPQHF

J: TRBJ1-5
length: 17
D: -
V: TRBV4-1
size: few
DNA: TGCGCCAGCAGCCAAGATCTGGGGGCTGTGAGCAATCAGCCCCAGCATTTT
CDR3: CASSQDLGAVSNQPQHF

J: TRBJ2-3
length: 17
D: TRBD2
V: TRBV7-2
size: -
DNA: TGTGCCAGCAGCTTGCGACTAGCGGGGGCGGCCGGGGGTACGCAGTATTTT
CDR3: CASSLRLAGAAGGTQYF

J: TRBJ2-5
length: 16
D: TRBD2
V: TRBV7-9
size: -
DNA: TGTGCCAGCAGCCCCGGGGGAGCGGGGCTACAAGAGACCCAGTACTTC
CDR3: CASSPGGAGLQETQYF

J: TRBJ1-4
length: 14
D: -
V: TRBV5-5
size: -
DNA: TGTGCCAGCAGCTCAGTGACTCCTAATGAAAAACTGTTTTTT
CDR3: CASSSVTPNEKLFF

J: TRBJ1-2
length: 14
D: -
V: TRBV11-3
size: -
DNA: TGTGCCAGCAGCTTACTATCAGGGGACTATGGCTACACCTTC
CDR3: CASSLLSGDYGYTF

J: TRBJ2-1
length: 16
D: TRBD1
V: TRBV19
size: -
DNA: TGTGCCAGTAGTGATGGACAGGGAACAGCATACAATGAGCAGTTCTTC
CDR3: CASSDGQGTAYNEQFF

J: TRBJ2-3
length: 16
D: TRBD2
V: TRBV7-2
size: -
DNA: TGTGCCAGCAGCAAGGGACTAGCGGGACTCACAGATACGCAGTATTTT
CDR3: CASSKGLAGLTDTQYF

J: TRBJ2-3
length: 16
D: -
V: TRBV9
size: -
DNA: TGTGCCAGCAGCGTGTCACAGGGAAGCGGTACAGATACGCAGTATTTT
CDR3: CASSVSQGSGTDTQYF

J: TRBJ1-2
length: 14
D: TRBD1
V: TRBV6-5
size: -
DNA: TGTGCCAGCAGTTACACGGGACAGGGCCAAGGCTACACCTTC
CDR3: CASSYTGQGQGYTF

J: TRBJ1-2
length: 15
D: TRBD1
V: TRBV11-3
size: -
DNA: TGTGCCAGCAGAAAAACAGGGGAAGCTAACTATGGCTACACCTTC
CDR3: CASRKTGEANYGYTF

J: TRBJ2-1
length: 14
D: -
V: TRBV27
size: few
DNA: TGTGCCAGCAGTTTAACACGGGGGAGGAGGGAGCAGTTCTTC
CDR3: CASSLTRGRREQFF

J: TRBJ2-7
length: 15
D: TRBD2
V: TRBV28
size: once
DNA: TGTGCCAGCAGTACTCGCCATAGCGGGAGTTACGAGCAGTACTTC
CDR3: CASSTRHSGSYEQYF

J: TRBJ2-3
length: 10
D: -
V: TRBV29-1
size: -
DNA: TGCGAAGCGCGTGGAGATACGCAGTATTTT
CDR3: CEARGDTQYF

J: TRBJ1-4
length: 11
D: -
V: TRBV28
size: -
DNA: TGTGCCAGCAGTTCGCGTGAAAAACTGTTTTTT
CDR3: CASSSREKLFF

J: TRBJ2-5
length: 13
D: -
V: TRBV19
size: -
DNA: TGTGCCAGTAGTATTCGGCGGGATGGGACCCAGTACTTC
CDR3: CASSIRRDGTQYF

J: TRBJ2-3
length: 14
D: TRBD2
V: TRBV18
size: -
DNA: TGTGCCAGCTCACCCGGGAGGAAGTCAGATACGCAGTATTTT
CDR3: CASSPGRKSDTQYF

J: TRBJ1-1
length: 15
D: TRBD1
V: TRBV5-1
size: -
DNA: TGCGCCAGCAGCCCCCGTACAGGGGGAGGTACTGAAGCTTTCTTT
CDR3: CASSPRTGGGTEAFF

J: TRBJ1-6
length: 13
D: -
V: TRBV12-3/TRBV12-4
size: -
DNA: TGTGCCAGCAGCGGACAGAGGGATTCACCCCTCCACTTT
CDR3: CASSGQRDSPLHF

J: TRBJ2-1
length: 16
D: -
V: TRBV21-1
size: -
DNA: TGTGCCAGCAGCAAAGTTCTGTTTAGCTCCTACAATGAGCAGTTCTTC
CDR3: CASSKVLFSSYNEQFF

J: TRBJ1-1
length: 13
D: -
V: TRBV12-3/TRBV12-4
size: -
DNA: TGTGCCAGCAGCCCGGCGCGGGGCACTGAAGCTTTCTTT
CDR3: CASSPARGTEAFF

J: TRBJ2-1
length: 15
D: -
V: TRBV9
size: -
DNA: TGTGCCAGCAGCATTACTAGCACCCGTCTGGATGAGCAGTTCTTC
CDR3: CASSITSTRLDEQFF

J: TRBJ1-1
length: 14
D: -
V: TRBV4-3
size: -
DNA: TGCGCCAGCAGCCAAGTCCCGAGCCACACTGAAGCTTTCTTT
CDR3: CASSQVPSHTEAFF

J: TRBJ2-1
length: 18
D: TRBD2
V: TRBV3-1/TRBV3-2
size: -
DNA: TGTGCCAGCAGCCAAGAGGTGGGACTAGCGGGCCGAGCCGATGAGCAGTTCTTC
CDR3: CASSQEVGLAGRADEQFF

J: TRBJ2-1
length: 14
D: TRBD2
V: TRBV5-4
size: few
DNA: TGTGCCAGCAGCTTCCGGGGGGGCCGGGGTGAGCAGTTCTTC
CDR3: CASSFRGGRGEQFF